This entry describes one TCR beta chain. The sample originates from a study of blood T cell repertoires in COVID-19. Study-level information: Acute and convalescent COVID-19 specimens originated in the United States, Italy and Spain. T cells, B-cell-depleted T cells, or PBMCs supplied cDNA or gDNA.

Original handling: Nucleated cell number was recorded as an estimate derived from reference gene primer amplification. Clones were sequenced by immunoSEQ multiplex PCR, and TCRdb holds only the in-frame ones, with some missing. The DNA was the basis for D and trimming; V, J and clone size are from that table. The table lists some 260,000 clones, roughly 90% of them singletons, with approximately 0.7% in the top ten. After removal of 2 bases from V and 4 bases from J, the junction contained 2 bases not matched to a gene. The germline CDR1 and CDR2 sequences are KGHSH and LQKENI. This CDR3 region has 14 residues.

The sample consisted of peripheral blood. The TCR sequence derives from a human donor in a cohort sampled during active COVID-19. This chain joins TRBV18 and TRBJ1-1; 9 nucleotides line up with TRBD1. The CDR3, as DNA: TGTGCCAGCTCACCAGGGACAGGGCCCACTGAAGCTTTCTTT. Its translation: CASSPGTGPTEAFF.